This T cell receptor (beta chain) was identified during a study of blood T cell repertoires in COVID-19. At the level of the study: Sites across the United States, Italy and Spain contributed samples from acute and convalescent COVID-19. Nucleic acid was either cDNA or gDNA, and it came from T cells, B-cell-depleted T cells, or PBMCs.

V lost 3 bases and J lost 4, with 10 bases in between. The germline V gene has CDR1 LNHDA and CDR2 SQIVND (reference sequence). This CDR3 comprises 14 residues. Authors' analysis steps: Estimates of nucleated cell counts were drawn from the amplification of reference gene primers. The table came from immunoSEQ multiplex PCR; TCRdb's copy has only in-frame clones and leaves some out. V and J calls and clone size are copied from that table; D and trimming were computed from the DNA. The sample holds about 230,000 clones; roughly 80% are singletons and the top ten take roughly 7.9%. V usage is TRBV19 and J usage is TRBJ1-3; the D is unclear. This receptor was obtained from a woman older than 75 with acute or convalescent COVID-19. What was sequenced was peripheral blood. Here the CDR3 reads CASSMAALGNTIYF. CDR3 in DNA: TGTGCCAGTAGTATGGCGGCGCTCGGAAACACCATATATTTT.